This T cell receptor beta chain derives from a study of Ad26.COV2.S vaccination and SARS-CoV-2 variants. Study-wide points: An underestimation of total T cell responses may have resulted from the TCR breadth and depth analyses.

Documented treatment: about 20 received Ad26.COV2.S at low or high dose, single or two shots; about 5 received placebo; per-sample allocation not given. Sampling was performed 63 days after the first vaccine or placebo injection. Trimming removed 4 bases from V and 1 base from J, with 7 bases in between. The CDR3 spans 14 residues. The germline V gene encodes CDR1 LGHDT and CDR2 YNNKEL (reference sequence). Produced via immunoSEQ multiplex PCR; TCRdb's table is partial and in-frame only. The table lists a few hundred thousand clones, around nine tenths of them singletons. Concerning this clone itself: The antigen is not known.

Sequences were derived from peripheral blood, sampled in a trial of Ad26.COV2.S vaccine versus placebo. This chain uses TRBV3-1 (or the pseudogene TRBV3-2) with TRBJ2-2; D might be TRBD2 (5 bases). The receptor was derived from a person between 18 and 65 years old who received the Ad26.COV2.S COVID-19 vaccine or a placebo. The DNA for the CDR3 is TGTGCCAGCAGCCTTGGACTGAACACCGGGGAGCTGTTTTTT. Its protein product is CASSLGLNTGELFF.